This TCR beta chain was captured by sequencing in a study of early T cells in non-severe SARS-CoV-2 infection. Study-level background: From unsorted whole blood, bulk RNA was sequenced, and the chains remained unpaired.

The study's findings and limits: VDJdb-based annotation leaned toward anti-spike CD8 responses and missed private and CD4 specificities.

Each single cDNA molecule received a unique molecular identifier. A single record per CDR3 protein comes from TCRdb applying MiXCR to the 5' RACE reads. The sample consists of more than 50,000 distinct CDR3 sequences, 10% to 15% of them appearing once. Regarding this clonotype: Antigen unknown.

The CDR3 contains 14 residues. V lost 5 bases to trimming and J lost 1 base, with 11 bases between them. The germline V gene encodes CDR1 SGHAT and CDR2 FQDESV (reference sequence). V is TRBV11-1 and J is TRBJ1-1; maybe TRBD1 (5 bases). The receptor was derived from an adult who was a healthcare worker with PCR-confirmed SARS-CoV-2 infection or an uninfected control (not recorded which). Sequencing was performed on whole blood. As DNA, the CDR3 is TGTGCCAGCAGCGGGGGACTGCGGAACACTGAAGCTTTCTTT. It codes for CASSGGLRNTEAFF.